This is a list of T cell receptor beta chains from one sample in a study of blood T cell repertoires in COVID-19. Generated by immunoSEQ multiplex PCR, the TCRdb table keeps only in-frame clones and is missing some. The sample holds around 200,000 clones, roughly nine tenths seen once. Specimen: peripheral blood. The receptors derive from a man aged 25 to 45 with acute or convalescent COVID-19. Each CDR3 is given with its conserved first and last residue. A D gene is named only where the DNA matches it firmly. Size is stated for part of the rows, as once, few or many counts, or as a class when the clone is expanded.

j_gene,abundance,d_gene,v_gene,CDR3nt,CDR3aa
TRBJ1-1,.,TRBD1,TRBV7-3,TGTGCCAGCAGCTTACACACAGGGGCTAATGAAGCTTTCTTT,CASSLHTGANEAFF
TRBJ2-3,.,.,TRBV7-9,TGTGCCAGCAGCTTAGGTGGCGGGGGCACAGATACGCAGTATTTT,CASSLGGGGTDTQYF
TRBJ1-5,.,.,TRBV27,TGTGCCATTACTCAACAGGTAAATCAGCCCCAGCATTTT,CAITQQVNQPQHF
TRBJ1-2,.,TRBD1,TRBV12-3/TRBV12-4,TGTGCCAGCACCCAACAGGGGACCATAGGCTACACCTTC,CASTQQGTIGYTF
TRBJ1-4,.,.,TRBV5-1,TGCGCCAGCAGTATAGCCACCACCCGGGTCTCAACTAATGAAAAACTGTTTTTT,CASSIATTRVSTNEKLFF
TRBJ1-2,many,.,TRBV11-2,TGTGCCAGCAGCGGGGGCCCTGGCTACACCTTC,CASSGGPGYTF
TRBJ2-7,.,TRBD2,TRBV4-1,TGCGCCAGCAGCCAACTCCCGGGGAGCGGGAGCTCGGACGAGCAGTACTTC,CASSQLPGSGSSDEQYF
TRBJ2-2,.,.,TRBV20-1,TGCAGTGCTAGTGGGGCAGAAACGAACACCGGGGAGCTGTTTTTT,CSASGAETNTGELFF
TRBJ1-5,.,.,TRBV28,TGTGCCAGCAGTACGCCCCGGGAACTCCATCAGCCCCAGCATTTT,CASSTPRELHQPQHF
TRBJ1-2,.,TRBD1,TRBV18,TGTGCCAGCTCCCCCGGACAGGGGGCTTATGGCTACACCTTC,CASSPGQGAYGYTF
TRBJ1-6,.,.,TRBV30,TGTGCCTGGAGTGTGGGATGGGGGGGGCGGTCACCCCTCCACTTT,CAWSVGWGGRSPLHF
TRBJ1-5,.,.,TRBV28,TGTGCCAGCACCCCCCAACCCTCGAGGAATCAGCCCCAGCATTTT,CASTPQPSRNQPQHF
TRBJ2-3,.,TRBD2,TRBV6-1,TGTGCCAGCAGTGAGATTGGGGCTAGCGGGAGTGAGACGCAGTATTTT,CASSEIGASGSETQYF
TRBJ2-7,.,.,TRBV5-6,TGTGCCAGCAGCTTCTACGGGACATTCGACTACGAGCAGTACTTC,CASSFYGTFDYEQYF
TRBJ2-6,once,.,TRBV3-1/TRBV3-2,TGTGCCAGCAGCCTCGGGGTCTCTGGGGCCAACGTCCTGACTTTC,CASSLGVSGANVLTF
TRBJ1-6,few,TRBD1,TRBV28,TGTGCCAGCAGCTGGGACAGATATAATTCACCCCTCCACTTT,CASSWDRYNSPLHF
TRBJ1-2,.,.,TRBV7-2,TGTGCCAGCAGCTTTGAGTCCCTCTATGGCTACACCTTC,CASSFESLYGYTF
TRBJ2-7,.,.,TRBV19,TGTGCCAGTAGTATGGGCCGGACCTACGAGCAGTACTTC,CASSMGRTYEQYF
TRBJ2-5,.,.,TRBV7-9,TGTGCCAGCAGCTTAGGGGTCCAGGCAGGCGTACAAGAGACCCAGTACTTC,CASSLGVQAGVQETQYF
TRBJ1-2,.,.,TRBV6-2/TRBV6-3,TGTGCCAGCAGTTCGACGGGTTACTATGGCTACACCTTC,CASSSTGYYGYTF
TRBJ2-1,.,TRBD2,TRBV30,TGTGCCTGGAGTGTTTTTGGGACTAGCGGGAGGAATGAGCAGTTCTTC,CAWSVFGTSGRNEQFF
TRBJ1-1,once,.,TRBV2,TGTGCCAGCAGTGGAGGGTGGAACACTGAAGCTTTCTTT,CASSGGWNTEAFF
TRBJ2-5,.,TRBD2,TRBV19,TGTGCCAGTTCGCTTAGCGGGAGTGAGGTCGAGACCCAGTACTTC,CASSLSGSEVETQYF
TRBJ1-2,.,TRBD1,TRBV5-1,TGCGCCAGCAGCCTCCAACCTGTCGGACAGGGATCTTACTATGGCTACACCTTC,CASSLQPVGQGSYYGYTF
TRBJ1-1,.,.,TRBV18,TGTGCCAGCTCACCACAGCCGCTCATCAGGGGTGACACTGAAGCTTTCTTT,CASSPQPLIRGDTEAFF
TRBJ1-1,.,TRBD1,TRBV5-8,TGTGCCAGCAGCTTGGACAGGGGGCGAGCTGAAGCTTTCTTT,CASSLDRGRAEAFF
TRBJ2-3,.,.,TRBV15,TGTGCCACCAGCAGCCTGCGAGCGTTGCTTAGCACAGATACGCAGTATTTT,CATSSLRALLSTDTQYF
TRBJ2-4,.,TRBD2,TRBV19,TGTGCCAGTAGTCTCTGGGGTAGCGGGCCGACCGGGGGGGCCAAAAACATTCAGTACTTC,CASSLWGSGPTGGAKNIQYF
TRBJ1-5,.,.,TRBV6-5,TGTGCCAGCAGAGCATCAGGAAGTTGGGATCAGCCCCAGCATTTT,CASRASGSWDQPQHF
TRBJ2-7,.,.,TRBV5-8,TGTGCCAGCAGTCATGGACATACCAACTCCTACGAGCAGTACTTC,CASSHGHTNSYEQYF
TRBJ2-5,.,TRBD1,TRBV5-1,TGCGCCAGCAGCTTGCGGGGACAGGGGGCAGGGGAGACCCAGTACTTC,CASSLRGQGAGETQYF
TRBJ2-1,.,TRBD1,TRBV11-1,TGTGCCAGCAGCTTAGTGGTGAGGGGGCAGGACAATGAGCAGTTCTTC,CASSLVVRGQDNEQFF
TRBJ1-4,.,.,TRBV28,TGTGCCAGCAAAGTGTCGGGGGTTAGTGAAAAACTGTTTTTT,CASKVSGVSEKLFF
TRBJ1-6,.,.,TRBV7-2,TGTGCCAGCAGCCCCGCGGGGGTCGGGTCACCCCTCCACTTT,CASSPAGVGSPLHF
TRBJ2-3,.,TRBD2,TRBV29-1,TGCAGCACGAGAGGACTAGCGGCCACAGATACGCAGTATTTT,CSTRGLAATDTQYF
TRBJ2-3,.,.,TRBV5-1,TGCGCCAGCACACAGACTAGTTCAGATACGCAGTATTTT,CASTQTSSDTQYF
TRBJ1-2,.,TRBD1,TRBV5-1,TGCGCCAGCAGCTTGGAGGGACAGGGGTATGGCTACACCTTC,CASSLEGQGYGYTF
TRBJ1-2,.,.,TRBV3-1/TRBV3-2,TGTGCCAGCAGCCAAGATCTTGGAGGAGATGGCTACACCTTC,CASSQDLGGDGYTF
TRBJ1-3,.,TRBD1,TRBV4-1,TGCGCCAGCAGCCAAGGGTCCCAGGGGGCATTCTCTGGAAACACCATATATTTT,CASSQGSQGAFSGNTIYF
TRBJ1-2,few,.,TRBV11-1,TGTGCCAGCAGCAGATCAAATAGGGGCCTCTATGGCTACACCTTC,CASSRSNRGLYGYTF
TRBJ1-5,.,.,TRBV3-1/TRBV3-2,TGTGCCAGCAGCCAAGATTTCGGCACAGTTAGCAATCAGCCCCAGCATTTT,CASSQDFGTVSNQPQHF
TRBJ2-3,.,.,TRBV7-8,TGTGCCAGCAGCGCGACAGGGAGGATGGATACGCAGTATTTT,CASSATGRMDTQYF
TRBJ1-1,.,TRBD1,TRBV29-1,TGCAGCGTGGACAGGGGAGTTGAAGCTTTCTTT,CSVDRGVEAFF
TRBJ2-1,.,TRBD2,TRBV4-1,TGCGCCAGCAGCTCGGAGCCGGGAGCGGGGAGTCACAATGAGCAGTTCTTC,CASSSEPGAGSHNEQFF
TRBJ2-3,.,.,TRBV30,TGTGCCTGGGCGCCCGGGGGAAATACGCAGTATTTT,CAWAPGGNTQYF
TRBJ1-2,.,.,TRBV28,TGTGCCAGCAGCCGCCCGGGGAAAGGAGGCTACACCTTC,CASSRPGKGGYTF